The 28 T cell receptor beta chains given below trace back to one sample, sequenced in a study of blood T cell repertoires in COVID-19. Produced via immunoSEQ multiplex PCR; TCRdb's table is partial and in-frame only. The table lists about 100,000 clones, more than 75% of them singletons. Sequencing was done on a sample of peripheral blood. Receptor source: a human donor in a cohort sampled during active COVID-19.

This clone was found once. This chain connects TRBV6-1 to TRBJ2-3, with TRBD2 matching over 10 bases. The CDR3 length is 16 residues. Germline-derived CDR1 and CDR2 are MNHNS and SASEGT. J lost 4 bases, V lost 3 bases, and 7 bases had no gene match. CDR3: CASSETSGPFADTQYF. In DNA, the CDR3 is TGTGCCAGCAGTGAGACTAGCGGGCCATTCGCAGATACGCAGTATTTT.

This chain connects TRBV28 to TRBJ2-7; 8 nucleotides line up with TRBD2. CDR3 length equals 16 residues. V dropped 2 bases and J dropped 1; count of bases not matched to a gene: 7. Germline V CDR1 and CDR2: MDHEN, SYDVKM. The CDR3 spells CASSLPRGGASYEQYF. The CDR3 DNA reads as TGTGCCAGCAGTTTACCCCGGGGGGGGGCGTCCTACGAGCAGTACTTC.

The rearrangement links TRBV27 to TRBJ1-2, with D perhaps matching TRBD1 (5 bases). CDR3 length: 14 amino acids. Germline CDR1 MNHEY, CDR2 SMNVEV (reference sequence). V lost 0 bases, J lost 4 bases, and 9 bases lay in between. The CDR3 DNA reads TGTGCCAGCAGTTTATCGGGGGGAGCCTATGGCTACACCTTC. Translating it yields CASSLSGGAYGYTF.

This chain links TRBV29-1 with TRBJ2-7, with D possibly TRBD2 on 6 matching bases. The ends were cut back, 7 bases at V and 5 bases at J, with 15 bases in the middle. This CDR3 comprises 12 residues. Per germline, CDR1 SQVTM and CDR2 ANQGSEA. CDR3 nucleotide sequence: TGCAGCGCCTCGGGGGAGGAGGACGAGCAGTACTTC. It yields the protein CSASGEEDEQYF.

The chain links TRBV29-1 to TRBJ2-1, with 12 bases lining up with TRBD2. V lost 6 bases and J lost 3; bases outside the gene matches: 9. This CDR3 region has 16 residues. Germline lookup yields CDR1 SQVTM and CDR2 ANQGSEA. In DNA form, the CDR3 reads TGCAGCGTCGCATTATGGACTAGCGGGATCTACAATGAGCAGTTCTTC. Translation: CSVALWTSGIYNEQFF.

The chain employs TRBV2 and TRBJ1-4; 8 positions agree with TRBD1. The V and J ends lost 2 bases and 2 bases, in that order; junction bases with no gene match: 1. The CDR3 is 15 residues long. Germline V gene sequence: CDR1 SNHLY, CDR2 FYNNEI. The CDR3 loop reads CASSERTGTNEKLFF. The CDR3 DNA reads TGTGCCAGCAGTGAAAGGACAGGGACTAATGAAAAACTGTTTTTT.

This clone was recorded once. The chain joins TRBV5-1 to TRBJ1-4; D is unclear. This CDR3 spans 15 amino acids. The ends were cut back, 4 bases at V and 0 bases at J, with 10 bases in the middle. The germline gives CDR1 SGHRS, CDR2 YFSETQ. This CDR3 reads CASSLSGATNEKLFF. The CDR3 DNA sequence: TGCGCCAGCAGCCTGAGCGGCGCAACTAATGAAAAACTGTTTTTT.

This chain uses TRBV18 with TRBJ2-1; TRBD2 aligns across 11 bases. Trimming removed 5 bases from V and 6 bases from J; junction bases left unmatched: 24. This CDR3 comprises 21 residues. CDR1 is KGHSH, CDR2 LQKENI, per germline. Written as DNA, the CDR3 is TGTGCCAGCTCAGCGAACGGGCAACGCGGGACTAGCGGAGAGCAGGGCAATGAGCAGTTCTTC. This translates into CASSANGQRGTSGEQGNEQFF.

The rearrangement joins TRBV7-2 to TRBJ2-7, with D possibly TRBD2 on 7 matching bases. The germline V gene encodes CDR1 SGHTA and CDR2 FQGNSA. The CDR3 is 18 amino acids. Trimming removed 4 bases at V and 0 bases at J, with 22 bases between. The CDR3 DNA sequence: TGTGCCAGCAGCTCTAGGGGGGGGGAGAGATTTTCCTCCTACGAGCAGTACTTC. Translated: CASSSRGGERFSSYEQYF.

The chain joins TRBV5-6 to TRBJ1-6, with D possibly being TRBD1 (5 bases). The V end lost 3 bases, the J end lost 6 bases, and 13 bases lay between the germline ends. The CDR3 extends over 15 amino acids. Per the germline V gene, CDR1 is SGHDT and CDR2 is YYEEEE. This CDR3 reads CASSYQGSGNSPLHF. For the CDR3, the DNA is TGTGCCAGCAGCTACCAGGGTTCGGGTAATTCACCCCTCCACTTT.

This clone occurred a few times. This rearrangement joins TRBV4-1 to TRBJ2-3; 11 bases fit TRBD2. The germline V gene encodes CDR1 MGHRA and CDR2 YSYEKL. V lost 0 bases and J lost 0; bases outside the gene matches: 14. The CDR3 consists of 21 residues. CDR3 bases: TGCGCCAGCAGCCAAGATCTGAGGAAGGGTTGGACTAGCGGGAGCACAGATACGCAGTATTTT. This gives the protein CASSQDLRKGWTSGSTDTQYF.

This sequence joins TRBV29-1 and TRBJ2-1; 8 bases map to TRBD2. Germline V lookup: CDR1 SQVTM, CDR2 ANQGSEA. The CDR3 consists of 13 residues. In DNA form, the CDR3 reads TGCGTTGTAGCGGGGCTCCCCTACAATGAGCAGTTCTTC. Encoded protein: CVVAGLPYNEQFF.

The chain combines TRBV20-1 with TRBJ1-2, with D uncertain. The CDR3 sequence is 11 residues long. Trimming removed 5 bases at V and 4 bases at J, with 8 bases between. The germline V gene encodes CDR1 DFQATT and CDR2 SNEGSKA (reference sequence). The chain's CDR3 is CSAQASYGYTF. In DNA, the CDR3 is TGCAGTGCTCAGGCCAGCTATGGCTACACCTTC.

The V gene is TRBV5-4, the J gene TRBJ2-7; TRBD2 matches at 11 bases. This CDR3 is 15 amino acids long. V gave up 0 bases and J gave up 3 bases; unmatched junction bases: 2. Germline V lookup: CDR1 SGHNT, CDR2 YYREEE (reference sequence). The CDR3, as DNA: TGTGCCAGCAGCTTGGACCTAGCGGGAGGCTACGAGCAGTACTTC. Translating it yields CASSLDLAGGYEQYF.

The chain has TRBV6-5 and TRBJ1-2; 8 bases match TRBD1. J was trimmed by 4 bases and V by 0 bases; bases with no gene match: 7. The CDR3 runs to 16 residues. Germline V gene data show CDR1 as MNHEY and CDR2 as SVGAGI. The CDR3 DNA reads TGTGCCAGCAGTTACTCTGGCCAGGGGGCCGGCTATGGCTACACCTTC. Amino acids: CASSYSGQGAGYGYTF.

Only one count was recorded for this clone. The genes are TRBV18 and TRBJ1-6; TRBD1 is a possible D gene (5 bases). Germline CDR1 is KGHSH and CDR2 is LQKENI. The CDR3 runs 14 residues. Trimming cost V 3 bases and J 9 bases, with 12 bases left between them. CDR3 protein: CASSPFRAGSPLHF. CDR3 nucleotide sequence: TGTGCCAGCTCACCTTTCAGGGCTGGTTCACCCCTCCACTTT. Looking up the rest from reference TRBV18 and TRBJ1-6 gives the full variable domain: NAGVMQNPRHLVRRRGQEARLRCSPMKGHSHVYWYRQLPEEGLKFMVYLQKENIIDESGMPKERFSAEFPKEGPSILRIQQVVRGDSAAYFCASSPFRAGSPLHFGNGTRLTVT.

This clone was picked up one time. This rearrangement joins TRBV7-9 to TRBJ1-1; the D gene is possibly TRBD1 (5 bases). The length of the CDR3 is 14 residues. Trimming cost V 2 bases and J 2 bases, with 9 bases left between them. Per the germline V gene, CDR1 is SEHNR and CDR2 is FQNEAQ (reference sequence). The CDR3 reads CASSLFGGNTEAFF. CDR3 nucleotides: TGTGCCAGCAGCTTATTCGGGGGAAACACTGAAGCTTTCTTT. The full variable domain, completed using reference TRBV7-9 and TRBJ1-1, is DTGVSQNPRHKITKRGQNVTFRCDPISEHNRLYWYRQTLGQGPEFLTYFQNEAQLEKSRLLSDRFSAERPKGSFSTLEIQRTEQGDSAMYLCASSLFGGNTEAFFGQGTRLTVV.

The chain couples TRBV5-4 to TRBJ2-7, with 7 bases identical to TRBD2. The length of the CDR3 is 14 residues. V lost 3 bases and J lost 3; bases outside the gene matches: 6. Looked up from germline, CDR1 is SGHNT and CDR2 is YYREEE (reference sequence). The CDR3 nucleotides read TGTGCCAGCAGCTGGGGGGGGACGGACTACGAGCAGTACTTC. It is translated as CASSWGGTDYEQYF.

This sequence joins TRBV5-4 and TRBJ1-2; 7 bases are shared with TRBD1. J was trimmed by 8 bases and V by 3 bases; bases with no gene match: 10. The germline CDR1 and CDR2 sequences are SGHNT and YYREEE (reference sequence). CDR3 length equals 14 residues. CDR3 nucleotide sequence: TGTGCCAGCAGCTCACAGGGGATAACTATGGGCTACACCTTC. It encodes CASSSQGITMGYTF.

V usage is TRBV5-6 and J usage is TRBJ2-1; D is possibly TRBD2 (6 bases). V shed 2 bases and J shed 7 bases, with 19 bases lying between them. The V gene's germline CDR1 is SGHDT and CDR2 YYEEEE. This CDR3 contains 16 residues. DNA of the CDR3: TGTGCCAGCAGCTTCCTCGCGGGAATCGTGTTAAATGAGCAGTTCTTC. The encoded protein is CASSFLAGIVLNEQFF.

The CDR3 sequence: CASSQAGGFNEQFF. The DNA of the CDR3 is TGTGCCAGCAGCCAAGCGGGTGGGTTCAATGAGCAGTTCTTC. The J gene is TRBJ2-1, the V gene TRBV3-1 (or the pseudogene TRBV3-2); the D is unclear. V shed 1 base and J shed 6 bases, with 10 bases lying between them. This CDR3 contains 14 residues. Germline assignment: CDR1 LGHDT and CDR2 YNNKEL (reference sequence).

The chain recombines TRBV18 with TRBJ2-7, with 9 bases lining up with TRBD1. V lost 6 bases and J lost 4; bases outside the gene matches: 4. This CDR3 contains 13 residues. Germline assignment: CDR1 KGHSH and CDR2 LQKENI. CDR3 region: CASSGGQGYEQYF. In nucleotides, the CDR3 is TGTGCCAGCTCGGGGGGACAGGGTTACGAGCAGTACTTC.

The chain combines TRBV10-3 with TRBJ1-2; 11 bases map to TRBD1. With V trimmed by 3 bases and J by 3 bases, 6 bases remained unmatched. The CDR3 contains 16 residues. The germline V gene has CDR1 ENHRY and CDR2 SYGVKD. The CDR3 here is CAISDWTGGEHYGYTF. The CDR3 DNA follows: TGTGCCATCAGTGATTGGACAGGGGGCGAACACTATGGCTACACCTTC.

The rearrangement uses TRBV5-1 and TRBJ2-1, with D possibly being TRBD2 (5 bases). Germline V lookup: CDR1 SGHRS, CDR2 YFSETQ. This CDR3 spans 13 amino acids. V lost 4 bases and J 9 bases, leaving 14 bases between the germline ends. The CDR3 DNA follows: TGCGCCAGCAGCCCGGACCTAGAGGGTGAGCAGTTCTTC. Residues: CASSPDLEGEQFF.

The chain joins TRBV18 to TRBJ2-3; unclear D gene. Germline V gene lookup returns CDR1 KGHSH and CDR2 LQKENI. V lost 4 bases, J lost 1 base, and 12 bases lay in between. This CDR3 is 15 amino acids long. DNA of the CDR3: TGTGCCAGCTCACTAGAATTTGTCCGCACAGATACGCAGTATTTT. This encodes CASSLEFVRTDTQYF.

This clone appeared a single time. The chain is built from TRBV12-3 or TRBV12-4 and TRBJ2-3, with D unresolved. The CDR3 spans 13 residues. V shed 2 bases and J shed 3 bases, with 6 bases lying between them. CDR3: CASSLPKTDTQYF. The CDR3 nucleotides are TGTGCCAGCAGTTTACCTAAAACAGATACGCAGTATTTT.

Only a few counts were recorded for this clone. The identical CDR3 is also encoded by other nucleotide sequences in the sample. The chain has TRBV5-1 and TRBJ1-1; no definite D call. This CDR3 is 14 amino acids long. Germline CDR1 SGHRS, CDR2 YFSETQ. V was pared by 0 bases and J by 1 base, with 7 bases between. The CDR3 DNA reads as TGCGCCAGCAGCTTGGTGGGCCAGAACACTGAAGCTTTCTTT. Translated, it gives CASSLVGQNTEAFF.

V and J are TRBV5-1 and TRBJ2-5, with 7 nucleotides matching TRBD2. This CDR3 contains 13 residues. Germline V gene sequence: CDR1 SGHRS, CDR2 YFSETQ. V dropped 7 bases and J dropped 1; count of bases not matched to a gene: 4. CDR3 sequence: CASERDPQETQYF. CDR3 bases: TGCGCCAGCGAGCGGGACCCCCAAGAGACCCAGTACTTC.